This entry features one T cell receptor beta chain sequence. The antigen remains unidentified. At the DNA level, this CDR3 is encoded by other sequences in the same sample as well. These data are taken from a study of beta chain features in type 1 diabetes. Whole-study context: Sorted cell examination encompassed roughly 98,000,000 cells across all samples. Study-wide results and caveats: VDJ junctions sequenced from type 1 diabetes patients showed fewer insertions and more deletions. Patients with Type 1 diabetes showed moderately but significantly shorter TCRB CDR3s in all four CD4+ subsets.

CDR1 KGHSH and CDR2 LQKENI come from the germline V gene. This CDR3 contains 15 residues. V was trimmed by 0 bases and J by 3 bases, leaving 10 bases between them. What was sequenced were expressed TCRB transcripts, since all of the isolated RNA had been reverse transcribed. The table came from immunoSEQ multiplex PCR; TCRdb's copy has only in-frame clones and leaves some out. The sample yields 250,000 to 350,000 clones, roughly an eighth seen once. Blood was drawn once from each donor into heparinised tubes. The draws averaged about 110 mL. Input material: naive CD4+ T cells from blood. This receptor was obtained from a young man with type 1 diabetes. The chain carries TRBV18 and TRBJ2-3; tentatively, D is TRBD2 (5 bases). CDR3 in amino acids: CASSPPSGRTDTQYF. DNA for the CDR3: TGTGCCAGCTCACCACCCTCGGGAAGGACAGATACGCAGTATTTT.